This TCR beta chain originates from a study of shared T cell receptors in the human thymus. Assay used: immunoSEQ multiplex PCR; TCRdb lists only in-frame clones, some missing. The sample has 500,000 to 750,000 clones; more than 75% are singletons. This clone was seen more than once but under ten times. V was clipped by 3 bases and J by 4 bases; unmatched bases: 2. Germline CDR1 SGHRS, CDR2 YFSETQ. This CDR3 spans 16 amino acids. The same data also contributed to another study, on human thymus T cells. This second study says: Infants, healthy and Finnish, who were having corrective surgery for congenital heart defects served as donors. Both thymic and peripheral blood repertoires showed apparently biased V and J usage. Thymic repertoires from unrelated individuals overlapped highly, related research reported.

The sample comprised thymocytes. This receptor was identified in a boy in the first two years of life with a congenital heart defect. V is TRBV5-1 and J is TRBJ2-1; 15 nucleotides agree with TRBD2. The chain's CDR3 is CASSSGTSGRYNEQFF. The CDR3, as DNA: TGCGCCAGCAGCTCCGGGACTAGCGGGAGGTACAATGAGCAGTTCTTC.